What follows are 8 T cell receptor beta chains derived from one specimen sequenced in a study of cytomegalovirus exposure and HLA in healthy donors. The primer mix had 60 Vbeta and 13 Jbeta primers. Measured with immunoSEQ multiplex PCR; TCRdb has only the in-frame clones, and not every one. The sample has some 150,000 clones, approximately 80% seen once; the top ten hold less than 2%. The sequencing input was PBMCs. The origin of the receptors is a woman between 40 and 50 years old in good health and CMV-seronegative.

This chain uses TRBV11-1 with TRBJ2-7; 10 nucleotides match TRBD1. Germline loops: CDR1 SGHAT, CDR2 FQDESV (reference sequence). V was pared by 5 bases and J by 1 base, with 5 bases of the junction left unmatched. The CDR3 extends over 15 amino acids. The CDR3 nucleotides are TGTGCCAGCAGCCCGGGACAGGGGCCATCCTACGAGCAGTACTTC. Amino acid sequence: CASSPGQGPSYEQYF.

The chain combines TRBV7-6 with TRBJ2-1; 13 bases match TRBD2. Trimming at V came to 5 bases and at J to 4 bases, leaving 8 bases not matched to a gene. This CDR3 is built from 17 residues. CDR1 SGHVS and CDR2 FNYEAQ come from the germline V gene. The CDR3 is CASSPWTSGSIYNEQFF. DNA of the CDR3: TGTGCCAGCAGCCCTTGGACTAGCGGGAGTATTTACAATGAGCAGTTCTTC.

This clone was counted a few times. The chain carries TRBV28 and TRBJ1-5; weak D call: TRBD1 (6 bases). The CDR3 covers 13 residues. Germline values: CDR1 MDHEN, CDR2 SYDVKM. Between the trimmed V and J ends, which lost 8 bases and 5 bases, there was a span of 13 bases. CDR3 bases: TGTGCCAGCTCGCAGGGGATCGATCAGCCCCAGCATTTT. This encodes CASSQGIDQPQHF.

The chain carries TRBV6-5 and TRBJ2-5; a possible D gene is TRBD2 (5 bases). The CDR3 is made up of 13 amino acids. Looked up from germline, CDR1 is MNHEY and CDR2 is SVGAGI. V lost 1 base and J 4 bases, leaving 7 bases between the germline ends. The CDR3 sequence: CASSYYAGETQYF. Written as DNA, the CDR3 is TGTGCCAGCAGTTACTATGCGGGAGAGACCCAGTACTTC.

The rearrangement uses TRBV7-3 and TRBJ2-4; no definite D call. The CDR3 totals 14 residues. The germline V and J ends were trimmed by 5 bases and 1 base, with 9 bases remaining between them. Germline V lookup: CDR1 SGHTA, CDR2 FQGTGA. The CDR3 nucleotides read TGTGCCAGCAGCCCCTCCGGGGCCAAAAACATTCAGTACTTC. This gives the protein CASSPSGAKNIQYF.

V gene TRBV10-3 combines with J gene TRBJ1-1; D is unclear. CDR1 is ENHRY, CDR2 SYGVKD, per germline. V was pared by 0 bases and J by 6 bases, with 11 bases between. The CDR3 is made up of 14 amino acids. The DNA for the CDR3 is TGTGCCATCAGTGAGTCGGGTGCGGGAGCTGAAGCTTTCTTT. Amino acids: CAISESGAGAEAFF.

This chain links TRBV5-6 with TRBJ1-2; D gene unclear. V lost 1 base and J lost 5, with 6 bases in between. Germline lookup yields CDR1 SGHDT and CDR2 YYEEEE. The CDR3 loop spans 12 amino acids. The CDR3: CASSLREYGYTF. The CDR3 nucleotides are TGTGCCAGCAGCTTGAGAGAGTATGGCTACACCTTC.

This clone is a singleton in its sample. CDR3: CASRVRDFGDTQYF. The CDR3 DNA follows: TGTGCCAGTAGGGTACGGGACTTTGGAGATACGCAGTATTTT. This sequence joins TRBV19 and TRBJ2-3, with D perhaps TRBD2 (6 bases). Trimming took off 6 bases at V and 5 bases at J, with 15 bases between the two ends. Germline assignment: CDR1 LNHDA and CDR2 SQIVND (reference sequence). The CDR3 runs 14 residues.